The text below deals with one T cell receptor beta chain. This record comes from a study of blood T cell repertoires in COVID-19. The CDR3 contains 14 residues. Trimming stripped 4 bases from V and 5 bases from J, with 15 bases between. Germline V CDR1 and CDR2: SGHRS, YFSETQ. In the authors' methods: Nucleated cell number was recorded as an estimate derived from reference gene primer amplification. Some clones are missing from TCRdb's copy, which holds only in-frame ones; the method was immunoSEQ multiplex PCR. V, J and clone size reflect that table, while D and trimming were determined from the DNA. This sample has 250,000 to 350,000 clones, with 75% to 90% found just once.

This sequence joins TRBV5-1 and TRBJ1-1; D might be TRBD1 (6 bases). This TCR derives from a woman in her 30s who had recovered from COVID-19. The sequencing input was PBMCs or T cells enriched from blood (not recorded which). The CDR3, as DNA: TGCGCCAGCAGCCCCGGTGAGGGGGTAACTGAAGCTTTCTTT. It codes for CASSPGEGVTEAFF.